The rows below give T cell receptor beta chains drawn from one sample of a study of blood T cell repertoires in COVID-19. TCRdb's table, derived via immunoSEQ multiplex PCR, lists solely in-frame clones and lacks some. This table holds about 49,000 clones, around 87% found once. What was sequenced was peripheral blood. These receptors were obtained from a woman older than 75 with COVID-19, enrolled during active disease. Both conserved end residues are part of each CDR3. D genes are given only for firm matches. Only some rows state a clone size, as once, few, many or a class for expanded clones.

J gene,D gene,V gene,clone size,CDR3 DNA,CDR3 protein
TRBJ2-5,TRBD2,TRBV5-8,-,TGTGCCAGCAGGAGACTAGCGGGATATCTGGCGTCAGAGGAGACCCAGTACTTC,CASRRLAGYLASEETQYF
TRBJ2-7,TRBD1,TRBV6-6,-,TGTGCCAGCAGCAGCCCGACAGGGGATGAGCAGTACTTC,CASSSPTGDEQYF
TRBJ2-7,TRBD2,TRBV4-2,once,TGTGCCAGCAGCTCCTTACTAGCGACCTACGAGCAGTACTTC,CASSSLLATYEQYF
TRBJ1-2,TRBD1,TRBV5-1,-,TGCGCCAGCAGCTGGGGGACAGCAGAGGGCTACACCTTC,CASSWGTAEGYTF
TRBJ2-1,TRBD1,TRBV28,-,TGTGCCAGCAGCCGTACCCTCGGAAGGACAGGGGATTGTGAGCAGTTCTTC,CASSRTLGRTGDCEQFF
TRBJ1-5,-,TRBV9,-,TGTGCCAGCAGCGTTGGGCCTAATCAGCCCCAGCATTTT,CASSVGPNQPQHF
TRBJ2-1,-,TRBV24-1,-,TGTGCCACCAGTGATTTGGGGCGGGGCTCCAATGAGCAGTTCTTC,CATSDLGRGSNEQFF
TRBJ2-2,TRBD2,TRBV5-4,-,TGTGCCAGCAGCGCTAGCGGGGGGGCCGTAACCGGGGAGCTGTTTTTT,CASSASGGAVTGELFF
TRBJ2-1,TRBD2,TRBV6-5,-,TGTGCCAGTAAGGTTAGCGGGTGGGGGAGTGAGCAGTTCTTC,CASKVSGWGSEQFF
TRBJ2-7,-,TRBV6-5,-,TGTGCCAGCGCCGCCGGGATCTCCTACGAGCAGTACTTC,CASAAGISYEQYF
TRBJ1-2,-,TRBV3-1/TRBV3-2,-,TGTGCCAGCAGCCGCACTGTGTTTACTTCCAGGGGAGCCGGCTACACCTTC,CASSRTVFTSRGAGYTF
TRBJ1-1,TRBD1,TRBV2,-,TGTGCCAGCAGTGACGACAGGGGGAGCACTGAAGCTTTCTTT,CASSDDRGSTEAFF
TRBJ1-2,TRBD1,TRBV11-3,-,TGTGCCAGCAGCCGTCTACAGGGGCGGGCTGGCTACACCTTC,CASSRLQGRAGYTF
TRBJ1-6,-,TRBV12-5,-,TGTGCTAGTGGACCCGGTAATTCACCCCTCCACTTT,CASGPGNSPLHF
TRBJ2-7,-,TRBV28,-,TGTGCCAGCTCCGCCGGGTCACACGAGCAGTACTTC,CASSAGSHEQYF
TRBJ1-4,-,TRBV5-1,-,TGCGCCCCATTACCACGGGCAACTAATGAAAAACTGTTTTTT,CAPLPRATNEKLFF
TRBJ2-6,-,TRBV15,-,TGTGCCACCAGCAGAGATATGGGAGCTGGGGCCAACGTCCTGACTTTC,CATSRDMGAGANVLTF
TRBJ2-5,TRBD1,TRBV3-1/TRBV3-2,-,TGTGCCAGCAGCCAAAAGAACCGACAGGGTGGGATCCAAGAGACCCAGTACTTC,CASSQKNRQGGIQETQYF
TRBJ1-1,TRBD1,TRBV4-2,-,TGTGCCAGCAGCCAAGAGGGACAGCTCACTGAAGCTTTCTTT,CASSQEGQLTEAFF
TRBJ2-1,TRBD1,TRBV5-4,-,TGTGCCAGCAGGACAGGGGCGGGAAATGAGCAGTTCTTC,CASRTGAGNEQFF
TRBJ1-2,-,TRBV6-5,-,TGTGCCAGCAGCTCACCGCTACCCCGAGCCCGGGGCTACACCTTC,CASSSPLPRARGYTF
TRBJ1-5,TRBD1,TRBV6-6,few,TGTGCCAGCAGTTATGGACAGGGGGGCAATCAGCCCCAGCATTTT,CASSYGQGGNQPQHF
TRBJ2-7,TRBD2,TRBV3-1/TRBV3-2,-,TGTGCCAGCAGCCAAGTGGGTGGGACTAGAGCCTACGAGCAGTACTTC,CASSQVGGTRAYEQYF
TRBJ2-7,TRBD1,TRBV24-1,-,TGTGCCACCAGTGATTCAGGGACAGGTGCCCGCGAGCAGTACTTC,CATSDSGTGAREQYF
TRBJ2-3,TRBD1,TRBV7-8,-,TGTGCCAGCAGCTTATTTTTTGGGACAGAGCCCGGAGATACGCAGTATTTT,CASSLFFGTEPGDTQYF
TRBJ2-5,TRBD2,TRBV28,-,TGTGCCAGCAGTCTATTCCTAGCGGGAGGGGCCCAGTACTTC,CASSLFLAGGAQYF
TRBJ1-6,-,TRBV6-6,-,TGTGCCAGCAGTTACTCGAACAGGGAGGGTTCACCCCTCCACTTT,CASSYSNREGSPLHF
TRBJ1-5,-,TRBV5-1,-,TGCGCCAGCAGCTTGGAGGGAGTCGGTCAGCCCCAGCATTTT,CASSLEGVGQPQHF
TRBJ1-1,-,TRBV18,-,TGTGCCAGCTCACTCTGGACAGAATTTGAAGCTTTCTTT,CASSLWTEFEAFF